The sequence of this T cell receptor (beta chain) was determined in a study of blood T cell repertoires in COVID-19. Study at large: Sources were T cells, B-cell-depleted T cells, or PBMCs; the material itself was cDNA or gDNA.

Followed over time, Seattle patients had been enrolled while infection was active. The CDR3 is 15 residues long. Trimming pared 5 bases from V and 0 bases from J, leaving 13 bases between. CDR1 is SGDLS and CDR2 is YYNGEE in the germline V gene. Source study methods: It was from reference gene primer amplification that nucleated cell counts were estimated. Assay used: immunoSEQ multiplex PCR; TCRdb lists only in-frame clones, some missing. Clone size and V and J calls were adopted from that table, with D and trimming inferred from the DNA. Among about 60,000 clones listed, approximately 83% were seen once.

This clonotype was sampled from a man in his fifties with COVID-19, enrolled during active disease. The sequenced sample consisted of peripheral blood. This chain connects TRBV9 to TRBJ2-3; TRBD2 might be the D (5 bases). The CDR3 reads CASSASSQSTDTQYF. Here the CDR3 DNA reads TGTGCCAGCAGTGCTAGCAGCCAGAGCACAGATACGCAGTATTTT.